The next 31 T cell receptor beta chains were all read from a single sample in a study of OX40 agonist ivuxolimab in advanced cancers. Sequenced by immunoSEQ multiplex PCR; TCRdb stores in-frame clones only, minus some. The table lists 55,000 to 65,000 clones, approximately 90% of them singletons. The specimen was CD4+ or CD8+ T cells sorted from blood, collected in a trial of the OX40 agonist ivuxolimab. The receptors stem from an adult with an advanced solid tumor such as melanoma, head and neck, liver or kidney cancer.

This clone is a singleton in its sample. The CDR3 reads CAGGTGPYEQYF. CDR3 DNA sequence: TGTGCCGGTGGGACAGGTCCCTACGAGCAGTACTTC. This chain joins TRBV30 and TRBJ2-7; 8 nucleotides line up with TRBD1. V lost 8 bases, J lost 2 bases, and 5 bases stayed unmatched. The CDR3 runs to 12 residues. Per the germline V gene, CDR1 is GTSNPN and CDR2 is SVGIG (reference sequence).

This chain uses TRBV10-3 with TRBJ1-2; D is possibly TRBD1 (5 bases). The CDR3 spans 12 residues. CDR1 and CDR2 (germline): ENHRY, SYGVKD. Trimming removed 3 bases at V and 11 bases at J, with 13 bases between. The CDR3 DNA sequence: TGTGCCATCAGTGATAGGAGGGGTAGTTACACCTTC. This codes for CAISDRRGSYTF.

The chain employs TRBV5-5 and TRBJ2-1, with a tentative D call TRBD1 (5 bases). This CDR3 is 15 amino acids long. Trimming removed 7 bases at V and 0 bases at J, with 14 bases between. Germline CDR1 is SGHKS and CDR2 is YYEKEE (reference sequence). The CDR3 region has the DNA TGTGCCAGCCTCCTGGGGCCTGGCTCCTACAATGAGCAGTTCTTC. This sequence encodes CASLLGPGSYNEQFF.

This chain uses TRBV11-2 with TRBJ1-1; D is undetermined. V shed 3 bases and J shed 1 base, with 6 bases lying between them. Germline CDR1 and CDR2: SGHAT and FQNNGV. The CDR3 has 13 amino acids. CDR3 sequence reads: CASSFDGNTEAFF. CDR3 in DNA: TGTGCCAGCAGCTTCGACGGGAACACTGAAGCTTTCTTT.

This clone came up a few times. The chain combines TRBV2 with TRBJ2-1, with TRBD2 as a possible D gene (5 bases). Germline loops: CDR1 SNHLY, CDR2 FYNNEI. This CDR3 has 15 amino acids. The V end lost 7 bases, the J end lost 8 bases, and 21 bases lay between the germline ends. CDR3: CASIRGSGRVDEQFF. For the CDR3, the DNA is TGTGCCAGCATCCGAGGAAGCGGTCGCGTCGATGAGCAGTTCTTC.

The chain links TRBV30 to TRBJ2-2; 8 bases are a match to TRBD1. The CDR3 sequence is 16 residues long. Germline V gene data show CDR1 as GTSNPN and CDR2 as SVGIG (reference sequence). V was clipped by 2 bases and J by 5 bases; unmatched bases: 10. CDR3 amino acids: CAWSTRDRTWTGELFF. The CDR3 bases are TGTGCCTGGAGTACCAGGGACAGGACTTGGACCGGGGAGCTGTTTTTT. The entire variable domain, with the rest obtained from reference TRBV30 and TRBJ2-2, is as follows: SQTIHQWPATLVQPVGSPLSLECTVEGTSNPNLYWYRQAAGRGLQLLFYSVGIGQISSEVPQNLSASRPQDRQFILSSKKLLLSDSGFYLCAWSTRDRTWTGELFFGEGSRLTVL.

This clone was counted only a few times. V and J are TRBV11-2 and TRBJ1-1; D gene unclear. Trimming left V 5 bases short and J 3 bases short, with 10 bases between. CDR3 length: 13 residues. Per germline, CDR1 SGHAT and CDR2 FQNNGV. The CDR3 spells CASSLVTDTEAFF. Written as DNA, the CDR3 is TGTGCCAGCAGCCTCGTAACGGACACTGAAGCTTTCTTT.

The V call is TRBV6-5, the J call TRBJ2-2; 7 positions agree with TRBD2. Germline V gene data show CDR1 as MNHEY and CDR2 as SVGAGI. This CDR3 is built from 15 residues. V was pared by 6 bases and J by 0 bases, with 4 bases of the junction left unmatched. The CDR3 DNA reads TGTGCCAGCAGACCCGGACTAGCGAACACCGGGGAGCTGTTTTTT. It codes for CASRPGLANTGELFF.

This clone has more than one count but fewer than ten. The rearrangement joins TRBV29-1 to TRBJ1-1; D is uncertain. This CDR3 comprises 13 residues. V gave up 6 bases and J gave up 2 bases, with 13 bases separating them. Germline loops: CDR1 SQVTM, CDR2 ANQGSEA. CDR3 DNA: TGCAGCGTAAGCTCCACAGCAAACACTGAAGCTTTCTTT. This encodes CSVSSTANTEAFF.

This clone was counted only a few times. CDR3 amino acids: CASSLTGNTEAFF. DNA of the CDR3: TGTGCCAGCAGCTTGACCGGGAACACTGAAGCTTTCTTT. The chain employs TRBV5-4 and TRBJ1-1; D uncertain. Per germline, CDR1 SGHNT and CDR2 YYREEE (reference sequence). Trimming pared 1 base from V and 1 base from J, leaving 5 bases between. The CDR3 runs 13 residues.

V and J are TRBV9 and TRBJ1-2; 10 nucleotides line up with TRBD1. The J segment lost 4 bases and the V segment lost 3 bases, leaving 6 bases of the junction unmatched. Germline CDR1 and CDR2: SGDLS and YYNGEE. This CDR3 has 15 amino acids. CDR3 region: CASSAPDRGSYGYTF. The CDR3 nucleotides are TGTGCCAGCAGCGCCCCGGACAGGGGGAGCTATGGCTACACCTTC.

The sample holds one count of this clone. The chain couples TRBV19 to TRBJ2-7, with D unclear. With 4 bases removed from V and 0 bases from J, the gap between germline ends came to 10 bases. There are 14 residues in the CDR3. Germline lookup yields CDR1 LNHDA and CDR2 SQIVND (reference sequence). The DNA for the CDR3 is TGTGCCAGTAGTACAGACCTGAGCTCCTACGAGCAGTACTTC. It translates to CASSTDLSSYEQYF.

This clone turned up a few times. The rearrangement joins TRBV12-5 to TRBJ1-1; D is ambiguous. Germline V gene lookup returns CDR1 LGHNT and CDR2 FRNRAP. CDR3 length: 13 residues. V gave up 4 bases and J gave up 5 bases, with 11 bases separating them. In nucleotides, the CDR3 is TGTGCTAGTGGTTCCAGACTCGGGACTGAAGCTTTCTTT. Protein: CASGSRLGTEAFF.

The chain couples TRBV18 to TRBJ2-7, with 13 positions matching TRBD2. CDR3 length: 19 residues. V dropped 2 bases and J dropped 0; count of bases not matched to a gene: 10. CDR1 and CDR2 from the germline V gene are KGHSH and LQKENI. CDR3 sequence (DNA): TGTGCCAGCTCACCAAGAATCGGACTAGCGGGGGTTAGCTCCTACGAGCAGTACTTC. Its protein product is CASSPRIGLAGVSSYEQYF.

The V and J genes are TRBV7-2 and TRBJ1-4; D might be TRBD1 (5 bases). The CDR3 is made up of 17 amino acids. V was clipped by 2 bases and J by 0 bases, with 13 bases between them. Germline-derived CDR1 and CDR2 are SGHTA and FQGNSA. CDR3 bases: TGTGCCAGCAGCTTACGAGGCAGGGAAACAACTAATGAAAAACTGTTTTTT. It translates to CASSLRGRETTNEKLFF.

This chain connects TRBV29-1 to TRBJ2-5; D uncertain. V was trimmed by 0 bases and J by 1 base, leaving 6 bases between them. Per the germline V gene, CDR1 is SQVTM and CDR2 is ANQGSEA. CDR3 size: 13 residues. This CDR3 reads CSVEERIQETQYF. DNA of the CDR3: TGCAGCGTTGAAGAGCGGATCCAAGAGACCCAGTACTTC.

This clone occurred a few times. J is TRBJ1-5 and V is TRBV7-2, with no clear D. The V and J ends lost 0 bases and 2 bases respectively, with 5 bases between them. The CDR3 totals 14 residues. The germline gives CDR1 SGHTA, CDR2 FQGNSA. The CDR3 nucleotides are TGTGCCAGCAGCTTAGCGCATCGCAATCAGCCCCAGCATTTT. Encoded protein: CASSLAHRNQPQHF.

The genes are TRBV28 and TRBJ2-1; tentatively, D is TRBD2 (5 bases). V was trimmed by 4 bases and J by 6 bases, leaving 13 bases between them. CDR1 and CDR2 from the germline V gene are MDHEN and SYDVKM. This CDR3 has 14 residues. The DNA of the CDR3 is TGTGCCAGCAGTTCCTCCGCTGAGGGCAATGAGCAGTTCTTC. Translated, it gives CASSSSAEGNEQFF. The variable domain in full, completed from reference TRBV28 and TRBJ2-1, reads DVKVTQSSRYLVKRTGEKVFLECVQDMDHENMFWYRQDPGLGLRLIYFSYDVKMKEKGDIPEGYSVSREKKERFSLILESASTNQTSMYLCASSSSAEGNEQFFGPGTRLTVL.

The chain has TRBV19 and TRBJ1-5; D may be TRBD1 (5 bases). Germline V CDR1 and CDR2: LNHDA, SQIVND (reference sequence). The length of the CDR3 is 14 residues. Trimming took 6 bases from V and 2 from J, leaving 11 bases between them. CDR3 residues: CASSLTGGNQPQHF. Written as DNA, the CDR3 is TGTGCCAGTAGCCTCACAGGAGGCAATCAGCCCCAGCATTTT.

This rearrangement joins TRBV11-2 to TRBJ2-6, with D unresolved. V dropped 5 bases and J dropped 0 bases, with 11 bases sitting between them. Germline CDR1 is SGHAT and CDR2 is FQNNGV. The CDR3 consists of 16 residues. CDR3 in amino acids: CASSILRRSGANVLTF. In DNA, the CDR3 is TGTGCCAGCAGCATTCTACGTCGCTCTGGGGCCAACGTCCTGACTTTC.

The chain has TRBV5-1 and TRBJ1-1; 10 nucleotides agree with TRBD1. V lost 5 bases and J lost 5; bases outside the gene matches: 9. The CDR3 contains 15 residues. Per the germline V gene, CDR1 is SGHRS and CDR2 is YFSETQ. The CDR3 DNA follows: TGCGCCAGCAGACCCGCGGGGACAGGGGATACTGAAGCTTTCTTT. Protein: CASRPAGTGDTEAFF. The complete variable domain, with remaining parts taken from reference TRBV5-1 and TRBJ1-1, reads KAGVTQTPRYLIKTRGQQVTLSCSPISGHRSVSWYQQTPGQGLQFLFEYFSETQRNKGNFPGRFSGRQFSNSRSEMNVSTLELGDSALYLCASRPAGTGDTEAFFGQGTRLTVV.

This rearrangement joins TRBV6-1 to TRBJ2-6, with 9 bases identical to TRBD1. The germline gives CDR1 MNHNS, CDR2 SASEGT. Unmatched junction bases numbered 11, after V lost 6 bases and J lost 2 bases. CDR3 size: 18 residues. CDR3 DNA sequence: TGTGCCAGCAGAGAATACGGGACAGGGAGAGCTGGGGCCAACGTCCTGACTTTC. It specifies CASREYGTGRAGANVLTF.

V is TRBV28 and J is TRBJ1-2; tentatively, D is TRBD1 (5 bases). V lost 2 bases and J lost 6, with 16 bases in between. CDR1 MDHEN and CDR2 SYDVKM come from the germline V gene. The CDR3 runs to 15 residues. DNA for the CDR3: TGTGCCAGCAGTTTAGATCGGTGGCAGGGCCATGGCTACACCTTC. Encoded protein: CASSLDRWQGHGYTF.

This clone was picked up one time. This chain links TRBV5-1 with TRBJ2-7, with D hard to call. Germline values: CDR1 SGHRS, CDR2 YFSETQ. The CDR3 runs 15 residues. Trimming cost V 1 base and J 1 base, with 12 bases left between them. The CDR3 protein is CASSLNPGPSYEQYF. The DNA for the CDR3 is TGCGCCAGCAGCTTGAACCCCGGCCCTTCCTACGAGCAGTACTTC.

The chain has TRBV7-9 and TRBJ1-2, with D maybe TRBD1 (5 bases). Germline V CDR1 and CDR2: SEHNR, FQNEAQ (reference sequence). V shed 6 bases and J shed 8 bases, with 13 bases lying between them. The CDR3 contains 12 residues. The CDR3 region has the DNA TGTGCCAGCAGTTTTGGGGGAAGAGGCTACACCTTC. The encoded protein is CASSFGGRGYTF.

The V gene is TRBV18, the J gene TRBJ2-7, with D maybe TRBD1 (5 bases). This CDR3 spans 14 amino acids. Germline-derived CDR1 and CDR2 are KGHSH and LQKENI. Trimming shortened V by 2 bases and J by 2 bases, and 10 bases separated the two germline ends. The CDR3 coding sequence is TGTGCCAGCTCACCAAGGCAGGGTCCCTACGAGCAGTACTTC. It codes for CASSPRQGPYEQYF.

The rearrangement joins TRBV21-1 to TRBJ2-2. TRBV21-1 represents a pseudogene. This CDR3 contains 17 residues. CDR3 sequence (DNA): TGTGTCCCAAGAGCCGTTATACTAGGACAAAACACCGGGGAGCTGTTTTTT. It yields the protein CVPRAVILGQNTGELFF.

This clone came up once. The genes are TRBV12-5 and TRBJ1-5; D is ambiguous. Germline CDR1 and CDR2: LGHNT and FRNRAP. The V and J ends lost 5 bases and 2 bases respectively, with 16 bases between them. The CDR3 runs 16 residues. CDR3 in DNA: TGTGCTAGTGGTCCCGGCCTAGGTGGTCGCAATCAGCCCCAGCATTTT. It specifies CASGPGLGGRNQPQHF. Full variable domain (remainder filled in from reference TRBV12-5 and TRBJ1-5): DARVTQTPRHKVTEMGQEVTMRCQPILGHNTVFWYRQTMMQGLELLAYFRNRAPLDDSGMPKDRFSAEMPDATLATLKIQPSEPRDSAVYFCASGPGLGGRNQPQHFGDGTRLSIL.

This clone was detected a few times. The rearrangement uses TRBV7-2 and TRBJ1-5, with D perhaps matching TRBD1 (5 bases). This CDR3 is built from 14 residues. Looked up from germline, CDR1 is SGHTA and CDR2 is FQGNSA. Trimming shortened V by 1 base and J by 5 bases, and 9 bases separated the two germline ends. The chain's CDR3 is CASSLVQDHQPQHF. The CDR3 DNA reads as TGTGCCAGCAGCTTAGTACAGGACCATCAGCCCCAGCATTTT.

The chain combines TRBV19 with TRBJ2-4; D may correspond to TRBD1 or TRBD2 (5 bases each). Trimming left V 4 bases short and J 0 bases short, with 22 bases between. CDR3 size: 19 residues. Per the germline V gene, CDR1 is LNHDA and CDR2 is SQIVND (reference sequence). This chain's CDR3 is CASSTEMPGRTLAKNIQYF. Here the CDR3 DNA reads TGTGCCAGTAGTACCGAAATGCCGGGACGGACACTAGCCAAAAACATTCAGTACTTC. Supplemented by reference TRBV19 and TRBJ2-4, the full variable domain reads DGGITQSPKYLFRKEGQNVTLSCEQNLNHDAMYWYRQDPGQGLRLIYYSQIVNDFQKGDIAEGYSVSREKKESFPLTVTSAQKNPTAFYLCASSTEMPGRTLAKNIQYFGAGTRLSVL.

DNA for the CDR3: TGTGCCAGCAGCCGGGACTCGGCGGGTTACGAGCAGTACTTC. This encodes CASSRDSAGYEQYF. This chain connects TRBV5-4 to TRBJ2-7; possible D gene TRBD2, 6 bases. CDR1 and CDR2 from the germline V gene are SGHNT and YYREEE (reference sequence). Trimming removed 4 bases from V and 4 bases from J, with 15 bases in between. The CDR3 totals 14 residues. Together with reference TRBV5-4 and TRBJ2-7, the CDR3 gives the full variable domain: ETGVTQSPTHLIKTRGQQVTLRCSSQSGHNTVSWYQQALGQGPQFIFQYYREEENGRGNFPPRFSGLQFPNYSSELNVNALELDDSALYLCASSRDSAGYEQYFGPGTRLTVT.